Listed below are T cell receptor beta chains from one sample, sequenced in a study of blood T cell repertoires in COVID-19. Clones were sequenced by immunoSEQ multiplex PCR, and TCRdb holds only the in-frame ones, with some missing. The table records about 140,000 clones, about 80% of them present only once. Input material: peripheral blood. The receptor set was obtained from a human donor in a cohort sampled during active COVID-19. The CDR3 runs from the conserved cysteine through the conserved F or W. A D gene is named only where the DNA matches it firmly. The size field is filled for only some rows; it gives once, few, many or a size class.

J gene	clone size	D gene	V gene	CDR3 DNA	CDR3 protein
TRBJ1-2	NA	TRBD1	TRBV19	TGTGCCAGTAGTAGAACAGGGGCAGACCATTATGGCTACACCTTC	CASSRTGADHYGYTF
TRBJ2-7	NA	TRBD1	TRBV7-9	TGTGCCAGCAGCGAGATCGCCGGGACAGGGGAGTACTTC	CASSEIAGTGEYF
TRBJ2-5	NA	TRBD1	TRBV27	TGTGCCAGCAGTCCTCGGACAGGGCCAGAGACCCAGTACTTC	CASSPRTGPETQYF
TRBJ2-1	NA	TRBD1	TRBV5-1	TGCGCCAGCAGCACCTCGACAGGGGCAAATGAGCAGTTCTTC	CASSTSTGANEQFF
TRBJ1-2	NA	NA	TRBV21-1	TGTGCCAGCAGCAAAAAACACTTACAGGGGGCTAACTATGGCTACACCTTC	CASSKKHLQGANYGYTF
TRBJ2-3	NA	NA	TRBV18	TGTGCCAGCTCATCGGAGGGTCCCACAGATACGCAGTATTTT	CASSSEGPTDTQYF
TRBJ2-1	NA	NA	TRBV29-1	TGCAGCGTTGCAGGGTTAGGGTACAATGAGCAGTTCTTC	CSVAGLGYNEQFF
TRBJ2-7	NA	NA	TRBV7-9	TGTGCCAGCAGCTTGGCAGGGGGGTCCTACGAGCAGTACTTC	CASSLAGGSYEQYF
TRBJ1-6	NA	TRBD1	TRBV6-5	TGTGCCAGCAGTCGGGACAGAAATAATTCACCCCTCCACTTT	CASSRDRNNSPLHF
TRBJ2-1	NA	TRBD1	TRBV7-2	TGTGCCAGCAGCTTAGTCCAGGGGGACTACAATGAGCAGTTCTTC	CASSLVQGDYNEQFF
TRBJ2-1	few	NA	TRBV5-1	TGCGCCAGCAGCTTAGGGGAAGTAAGTGGGAATGAGCAGTTCTTC	CASSLGEVSGNEQFF
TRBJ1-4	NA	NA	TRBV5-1	TGCGCCAGCAGCTTGGCAGGGCCCGAAAAACTGTTTTTT	CASSLAGPEKLFF
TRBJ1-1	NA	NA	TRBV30	TGTGCCTGGAGTTCCGGGAACACTGAAGCTTTCTTT	CAWSSGNTEAFF
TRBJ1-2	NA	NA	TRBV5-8	TGTGCCAGCAGCTTGCCAGGGTATGGCTACACCTTC	CASSLPGYGYTF
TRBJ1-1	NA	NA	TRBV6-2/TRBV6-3	TGTGCCAGCAGTGATGGGCCTGAAGCTTTCTTT	CASSDGPEAFF
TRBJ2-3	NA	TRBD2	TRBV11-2	TGTGCCAGCAGCTTGGCTGTTTTGCGGGGGGGCATACCGGATACGCAGTATTTT	CASSLAVLRGGIPDTQYF
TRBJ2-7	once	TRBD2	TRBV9	TGTGCCAGCAGCGAGGGACTAGCACACTACGAGCAGTACTTC	CASSEGLAHYEQYF
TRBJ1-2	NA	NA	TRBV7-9	TGTGCCAGCAGCCCCGCGAGTTGGGCCACCAATGGCTACACCTTC	CASSPASWATNGYTF
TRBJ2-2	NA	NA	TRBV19	TGTGCCAGCCAGAACACCGGGGAGCTGTTTTTT	CASQNTGELFF
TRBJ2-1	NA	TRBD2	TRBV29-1	TGCAGCGCCTCTTTGACTAGCCGGGGATTGGATGAGCAGTTCTTC	CSASLTSRGLDEQFF
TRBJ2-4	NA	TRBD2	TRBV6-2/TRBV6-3	TGTGCCAGCAGTTACCTAGCGGTCAAAAACATTCAGTACTTC	CASSYLAVKNIQYF
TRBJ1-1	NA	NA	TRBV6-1	TGTGCCAGCAGTGAAAACAGGGTCGGGACTGAAGCTTTCTTT	CASSENRVGTEAFF
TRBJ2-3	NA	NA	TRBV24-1	TGTGCCACCAGTGATTCGTCCAGTAGCACAGATACGCAGTATTTT	CATSDSSSSTDTQYF
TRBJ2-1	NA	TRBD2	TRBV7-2	TGTGCCAGCAGCTTCACCGCGGGGGGTGAGCAGTTCTTC	CASSFTAGGEQFF
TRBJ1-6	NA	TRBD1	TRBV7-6	TGTGCCAGCAGCTTAGGAGAGGGGGCTCGGTCACCCCTCCACTTT	CASSLGEGARSPLHF
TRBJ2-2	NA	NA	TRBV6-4	TGTGCCAGCAGTTCAGAGAACACCGGGGAGCTGTTTTTT	CASSSENTGELFF
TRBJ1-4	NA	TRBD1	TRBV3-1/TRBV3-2	TGTGCCAGCAGAAACACAGGGGGAAATGAAAAACTGTTTTTT	CASRNTGGNEKLFF
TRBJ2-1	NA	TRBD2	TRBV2	TGTGCCAGCAGTGTTCTAGCGGGGGGATACAATGAGCAGTTCTTC	CASSVLAGGYNEQFF
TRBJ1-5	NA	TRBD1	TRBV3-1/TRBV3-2	TGTGCCAGCAGCCTAGGGACAGGGGACAATCAGCCCCAGCATTTT	CASSLGTGDNQPQHF
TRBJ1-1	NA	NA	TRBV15	TGTGCCACCAGCCGCCGAACAGCGGGGGTGAACACTGAAGCTTTCTTT	CATSRRTAGVNTEAFF
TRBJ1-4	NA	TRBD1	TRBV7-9	TGTGCCAGCAGCTTGGACAGGGGATGGGATCGAGCAACTAATGAAAAACTGTTTTTT	CASSLDRGWDRATNEKLFF